Detailed here is one T cell receptor (beta chain). Its antigen is unidentified. This entry comes from a study of cytomegalovirus exposure and HLA in healthy donors. The CDR3 loop spans 17 amino acids. J gave up 5 bases and V 3 bases, and 15 bases lay outside the gene matches. Germline loops: CDR1 MGHDK, CDR2 SYGVNS. PCR primers comprised 60 Vbeta and 13 Jbeta primers. TCRdb keeps only in-frame clones here, not all; method: immunoSEQ multiplex PCR. The sample holds some 190,000 clones, about 85% seen once. The study's findings and limits: Versus the approximately 720-donor mean, an Asian-associated ancestry cluster reportedly showed fewer N-insertions in a later analysis.

The TCR comes from a boy aged 2-15 years in good health and CMV-seronegative. The sample comprised PBMCs. The rearrangement uses TRBV25-1 and TRBJ2-5; 7 nucleotides align to TRBD2. The DNA of the CDR3 is TGTGCCAGCAGTGACCACAGACGGGAGGCCCTGCGGGAGACCCAGTACTTC. This encodes CASSDHRREALRETQYF.